Each of the 5 T cell receptor beta chains below was sequenced from the same sample in a study of molecular identifiers for immune sequencing clone quantification. Each CDR3 protein gets one entry after TCRdb re-called the PCR reads with MiXCR. In the table there are 300,000 to 400,000 distinct CDR3 sequences, about a fifth of which are singletons. Sequencing was done on a sample of naive CD8+ T cells from blood, with Jurkat cell RNA spiked in. The sample's subset: FACS-sorted CD8+CD4-CCR7+CD45RA+ naive T cells. These receptors all come from a human donor in good health. Some libraries in this study had Jurkat cell RNA spiked in.

The V call is TRBV27, the J call TRBJ2-7; 7 bases match TRBD1. Germline values: CDR1 MNHEY, CDR2 SMNVEV (reference sequence). V dropped 3 bases and J dropped 2; count of bases not matched to a gene: 16. This CDR3 spans 18 amino acids. This CDR3 is CASSFRVLKGATPYEQYF. The CDR3 bases are TGTGCCAGCAGTTTTCGCGTATTGAAGGGGGCCACCCCCTACGAGCAGTACTTC.

J is TRBJ2-2 and V is TRBV11-2; 7 bases are shared with TRBD2. V was clipped by 6 bases and J by 2 bases; unmatched bases: 6. This CDR3 has 15 amino acids. Germline CDR1 is SGHAT and CDR2 is FQNNGV. CDR3 protein: CASRSLAENTGELFF. The CDR3 nucleotides are TGTGCCAGCAGGTCGCTAGCGGAAAACACCGGGGAGCTGTTTTTT.

This clonotype was seen a handful of times. The V gene is TRBV27, the J gene TRBJ2-2; D remains unclear. CDR3 length: 16 residues. Germline values: CDR1 MNHEY, CDR2 SMNVEV (reference sequence). Trimming left V 2 bases short and J 4 bases short, with 14 bases between. The CDR3 here is CASSLLSSLSTGELFF. The CDR3 DNA follows: TGTGCCAGCAGTTTACTTTCGTCCCTTTCCACCGGGGAGCTGTTTTTT.

This clonotype was counted only a few times. The chain recombines TRBV5-5 with TRBJ2-2, with D unclear. V lost 0 bases to trimming and J lost 0 bases, with 9 bases between them. In germline, CDR1 is SGHKS, CDR2 YYEKEE (reference sequence). The CDR3 sequence is 16 residues long. The CDR3 loop reads CASSLVAGPNTGELFF. The CDR3 DNA reads as TGTGCCAGCAGCTTGGTTGCAGGACCGAACACCGGGGAGCTGTTTTTT. Full variable domain (remainder filled in from reference TRBV5-5 and TRBJ2-2): DAGVTQSPTHLIKTRGQQVTLRCSPISGHKSVSWYQQVLGQGPQFIFQYYEKEERGRGNFPDRFSARQFPNYSSELNVNALLLGDSALYLCASSLVAGPNTGELFFGEGSRLTVL.

This clonotype was recorded at least ten times. The DNA of the CDR3 is TGTGCCAGCAGTGTGGGGGGCCAGTACGAGCAGTACTTC. Its protein product is CASSVGGQYEQYF. The chain is built from TRBV27 and TRBJ2-7; either TRBD1 or TRBD2 may fit D (6 bases each). This CDR3 is built from 13 residues. Trimming took off 5 bases at V and 4 bases at J, with 12 bases between the two ends. Germline V CDR1 and CDR2: MNHEY, SMNVEV (reference sequence).